What follows describes a single T cell receptor (beta chain). Assay: immunoSEQ multiplex PCR; the TCRdb copy retains only in-frame clones and omits some. The sample lists hundreds of thousands of clones; less than 80% were seen once. These data belong to a study of shared clonotypes between healthy human individuals. V trimming: 5 bases; J trimming: 11 bases; junction bases outside the gene matches: 17. This CDR3 region has 16 residues. Germline loops: CDR1 MNHEY, CDR2 SMNVEV (reference sequence). The specimen sequenced was memory CD4+ T cells sorted from blood. Subset described: CD45RA-negative fraction. This receptor was taken from a woman in her thirties in good health. The V gene is TRBV27, the J gene TRBJ1-4; 7 nucleotides match TRBD1. The DNA of the CDR3 is TGTGCCAGCAGTCTTAACGCCGGGACAGCTATTGGGAAACTGTTTTTT. It is translated as CASSLNAGTAIGKLFF.